These 27 T cell receptor beta chains came from one sample sequenced in a study of lymphopenia after photon versus proton radiotherapy. The method was immunoSEQ multiplex PCR; TCRdb's version includes in-frame clones alone and lacks a portion of them. The table has tens of thousands of clones, nearly 85% seen once. Sequences were derived from peripheral blood, sampled from a patient treated with proton-based radiotherapy. Every receptor here comes from a woman between 65 and 79 years old with pancreatic cancer.

The genes are TRBV27 and TRBJ2-7; possible D gene TRBD1, 6 bases. V lost 2 bases and J lost 3, with 11 bases in between. The CDR3 runs to 14 residues. CDR1 is MNHEY and CDR2 is SMNVEV in the germline V gene (reference sequence). The DNA for the CDR3 is TGTGCCAGCAGTTTAAAACAGGGTTACTACGAGCAGTACTTC. Translated: CASSLKQGYYEQYF.

The J gene is TRBJ2-5, the V gene TRBV7-3, with 7 positions matching TRBD1. The V segment lost 5 bases and the J segment 1 base; nucleotides outside the gene matches: 1. CDR1 and CDR2 from the germline V gene are SGHTA and FQGTGA. The CDR3 has 13 amino acids. Here the CDR3 DNA reads TGTGCCAGCAGCAGGGGGCGCCAAGAGACCCAGTACTTC. Protein: CASSRGRQETQYF.

V usage is TRBV13 and J usage is TRBJ2-7, with D possibly being TRBD1 or TRBD2 (5 bases each). Looked up from germline, CDR1 is PRHDT and CDR2 is FYEKMQ (reference sequence). The CDR3 runs to 12 residues. Trimming stripped 5 bases from V and 4 bases from J, with 9 bases between. CDR3 protein: CASSQGGYEQYF. The CDR3 coding sequence is TGTGCCAGCAGCCAGGGCGGGTACGAGCAGTACTTC.

V usage is TRBV5-1 and J usage is TRBJ1-3; 7 bases are shared with TRBD1. Germline values: CDR1 SGHRS, CDR2 YFSETQ. V gave up 0 bases and J gave up 9 bases; unmatched junction bases: 12. The CDR3 extends over 16 amino acids. CDR3 coding DNA: TGCGCCAGCAGCTTGGCCGGAGGGGGCTTTAGTAGCACCATATATTTT. As protein: CASSLAGGGFSSTIYF.

CDR3 bases: TGTGCCAGCAGCGTAGTAGCTAGCGGGGGCCAAGATACGCAGTATTTT. Translation: CASSVVASGGQDTQYF. The gene calls are TRBV9 and TRBJ2-3, with 10 nucleotides matching TRBD2. The CDR3 spans 16 residues. Per germline, CDR1 SGDLS and CDR2 YYNGEE. Trimming cost V 0 bases and J 5 bases; bases outside gene matches: 6.

The gene calls are TRBV5-6 and TRBJ2-7; TRBD2 aligns across 9 bases. Unmatched junction bases numbered 8, after V lost 2 bases and J lost 2 bases. The CDR3 spans 16 residues. Germline V gene sequence: CDR1 SGHDT, CDR2 YYEEEE. The CDR3 reads CASSLKTGTSPYEQYF. The DNA for the CDR3 is TGTGCCAGCAGCTTAAAAACCGGGACTAGCCCCTACGAGCAGTACTTC.

The rearrangement uses TRBV10-1 and TRBJ1-2; D may be TRBD1 (5 bases). The CDR3 contains 15 residues. The V end lost 2 bases, the J end lost 3 bases, and 13 bases lay between the germline ends. The germline V gene has CDR1 WNHNN and CDR2 SYGVQD (reference sequence). CDR3 DNA: TGCGCCAGCAGTGAGATGTGGGGACGGGACTATGGCTACACCTTC. Protein product: CASSEMWGRDYGYTF.

This chain joins TRBV7-8 and TRBJ2-1; D is uncertain. The CDR3 contains 14 residues. The germline V gene has CDR1 SGHVS and CDR2 FQNEAQ. Trimming removed 3 bases from V and 4 bases from J, with 10 bases in between. CDR3: CASSFATFYNEQFF. The CDR3 DNA reads as TGTGCCAGCAGCTTCGCTACTTTTTACAATGAGCAGTTCTTC.

The rearrangement links TRBV28 to TRBJ2-7; D gene ambiguous. There are 16 residues in the CDR3. Germline V gene sequence: CDR1 MDHEN, CDR2 SYDVKM. V lost 6 bases to trimming and J lost 3 bases, with 21 bases between them. CDR3 DNA: TGTGCCAGCAGCATGACACCGTCAATGATGGACTACGAGCAGTACTTC. This encodes CASSMTPSMMDYEQYF.

The chain has TRBV6-5 and TRBJ2-7; possibly TRBD1 or TRBD2 for D (5 bases each). The length of the CDR3 is 12 residues. Germline CDR1 MNHEY, CDR2 SVGAGI. The V and J ends lost 5 bases and 3 bases respectively, with 8 bases between them. CDR3 in amino acids: CASSTRGYEQYF. DNA of the CDR3: TGTGCCAGCAGTACTAGGGGCTACGAGCAGTACTTC.

Of note for this clone: Germline is not matched at one junction end, which may reflect a read error. The rearrangement joins TRBV19 to TRBJ2-4; D is ambiguous. Looked up from germline, CDR1 is LNHDA and CDR2 is SQIVND (reference sequence). The CDR3 is 14 residues long. CDR3 sequence reads: CATSNPGERNIQYF. The CDR3 DNA reads as TGTGCCACTAGTAACCCAGGTGAACGAAACATTCAGTACTTC.

The table lists this clone with a count of one. This chain connects TRBV28 to TRBJ2-6; no clear D. V lost 3 bases and J lost 0, with 12 bases in between. Germline-derived CDR1 and CDR2 are MDHEN and SYDVKM. This CDR3 contains 17 residues. This CDR3 reads CASSLEMRFSGANVLTF. The CDR3 DNA reads TGTGCCAGCAGTTTGGAAATGCGATTCTCTGGGGCCAACGTCCTGACTTTC.

The V gene is TRBV19, the J gene TRBJ2-2; 11 positions agree with TRBD1. CDR3 size: 14 residues. V lost 5 bases and J lost 8; bases outside the gene matches: 4. Germline V lookup: CDR1 LNHDA, CDR2 SQIVND (reference sequence). CDR3 sequence: CASSFGQGAGELFF. DNA for the CDR3: TGTGCCAGTAGTTTTGGACAGGGGGCTGGGGAGCTGTTTTTT.

V usage is TRBV7-9 and J usage is TRBJ2-7; D unresolved. The germline V gene encodes CDR1 SEHNR and CDR2 FQNEAQ (reference sequence). The CDR3 runs to 13 residues. Trimming cost V 1 base and J 0 bases, with 4 bases left between them. The DNA of the CDR3 is TGTGCCAGCAGCTTAGGGGCCTCCTACGAGCAGTACTTC. The encoded protein is CASSLGASYEQYF. Using reference TRBV7-9 and TRBJ2-7 for the parts outside the CDR3, the full variable domain is DTGVSQNPRHKITKRGQNVTFRCDPISEHNRLYWYRQTLGQGPEFLTYFQNEAQLEKSRLLSDRFSAERPKGSFSTLEIQRTEQGDSAMYLCASSLGASYEQYFGPGTRLTVT.

V and J are TRBV4-1 and TRBJ1-5; D gene ambiguous. Germline assignment: CDR1 MGHRA and CDR2 YSYEKL. CDR3 length: 14 residues. V was clipped by 4 bases and J by 2 bases, with 9 bases between them. DNA for the CDR3: TGCGCCAGCAGCCGGGAATCCGGCAATCAGCCCCAGCATTTT. Translating gives CASSRESGNQPQHF.

The V and J genes are TRBV18 and TRBJ2-2; TRBD2 might be the D (5 bases). Germline-derived CDR1 and CDR2 are KGHSH and LQKENI. The CDR3 totals 15 residues. V gave up 2 bases and J gave up 3 bases, with 10 bases separating them. The CDR3 protein is CASSPSGSHTGELFF. The CDR3 DNA reads as TGTGCCAGCTCACCATCGGGATCGCACACCGGGGAGCTGTTTTTT.

The chain combines TRBV4-1 with TRBJ2-5; 8 nucleotides line up with TRBD2. Trimming removed 0 bases from V and 2 bases from J; junction bases left unmatched: 2. This CDR3 region has 15 residues. Germline lookup yields CDR1 MGHRA and CDR2 YSYEKL. CDR3 nucleotides: TGCGCCAGCAGCCAAGACGGGGGGGGGCAAGAGACCCAGTACTTC. It encodes CASSQDGGGQETQYF.

This chain uses TRBV19 with TRBJ2-1; possible D gene TRBD2, 5 bases. Trimming shortened V by 2 bases and J by 10 bases, and 12 bases separated the two germline ends. The CDR3 totals 13 residues. Germline V gene lookup returns CDR1 LNHDA and CDR2 SQIVND (reference sequence). The CDR3 spells CASSIMASGEQFF. CDR3 bases: TGTGCCAGTAGTATAATGGCCTCGGGAGAGCAGTTCTTC.

The gene calls are TRBV28 and TRBJ1-1, with D possibly being TRBD1 (5 bases). V was pared by 6 bases and J by 1 base, with 18 bases between. Germline values: CDR1 MDHEN, CDR2 SYDVKM. The CDR3 contains 16 residues. Written as DNA, the CDR3 is TGTGCCAGCAGCCTCCAGTCAGGGCCCCCGAACACTGAAGCTTTCTTT. It yields the protein CASSLQSGPPNTEAFF.

J is TRBJ2-1 and V is TRBV5-1, with no clear D. V lost 2 bases to trimming and J lost 5 bases, with 8 bases between them. Germline V gene sequence: CDR1 SGHRS, CDR2 YFSETQ. The CDR3 has 13 residues. The CDR3 nucleotides read TGCGCCAGCAGCTTCGGGCTCCACAATGAGCAGTTCTTC. Its protein is CASSFGLHNEQFF.

This clone was seen only a few times. The chain links TRBV28 to TRBJ1-5, with D unresolved. V lost 4 bases and J lost 9, with 10 bases in between. This CDR3 region has 12 residues. The germline V gene has CDR1 MDHEN and CDR2 SYDVKM. This CDR3 reads CASSSRNGPQHF. DNA for the CDR3: TGTGCCAGCAGTTCCCGTAATGGGCCCCAGCATTTT.

V and J are TRBV6-6 and TRBJ2-2; 9 nucleotides match TRBD1. This CDR3 spans 14 amino acids. Germline V CDR1 and CDR2: MNHNY, SVGAGI (reference sequence). The J segment lost 7 bases and the V segment lost 10 bases, leaving 10 bases of the junction unmatched. The CDR3 here is CATRQGGFNGELFF. As DNA, the CDR3 is TGTGCCACCCGACAGGGGGGTTTCAACGGGGAGCTGTTTTTT.

The V and J genes are TRBV11-2 and TRBJ2-7, with 9 bases that match TRBD1. V was clipped by 0 bases and J by 0 bases; unmatched bases: 0. This CDR3 is 15 amino acids long. Germline-derived CDR1 and CDR2 are SGHAT and FQNNGV. The chain's CDR3 is CASSLETGGSYEQYF. The CDR3 DNA reads TGTGCCAGCAGCTTAGAGACAGGGGGCTCCTACGAGCAGTACTTC.

As to this clone: An end of the junction differs from the germline gene, which may be a read error. The chain couples TRBV9 to TRBJ2-3; 9 bases line up with TRBD2. The CDR3 spans 14 residues. Germline CDR1 is SGDLS and CDR2 is YYNGEE. The CDR3 protein is CASSVVALAGVSHF. The DNA of the CDR3 is TGTGCCAGCAGCGTAGTTGCCTTAGCGGGAGTGTCCCATTTT.

The rearrangement links TRBV27 to TRBJ2-1; the D gene could be TRBD1 or TRBD2 (6 bases each). Per the germline V gene, CDR1 is MNHEY and CDR2 is SMNVEV (reference sequence). V lost 6 bases, J lost 5 bases, and 23 bases lay in between. The CDR3 is 17 residues long. CDR3 sequence (DNA): TGTGCCAGCAGCCACCTAGACTCCTCGAGGGGGGACAATGAGCAGTTCTTC. Protein sequence: CASSHLDSSRGDNEQFF.

The chain employs TRBV19 and TRBJ2-3; the D gene is possibly TRBD2 (5 bases). This CDR3 is built from 16 residues. V lost 4 bases, J lost 4 bases, and 18 bases lay in between. Germline lookup yields CDR1 LNHDA and CDR2 SQIVND (reference sequence). The CDR3 DNA follows: TGTGCCAGTAGTACGCCGTCCGGAGGTTTGTCAGATACGCAGTATTTT. It encodes CASSTPSGGLSDTQYF.

The V call is TRBV4-3, the J call TRBJ2-7; 8 nucleotides line up with TRBD2. The CDR3 contains 15 residues. Germline trimming cut 4 bases from V and 1 base from J; bases unmatched to any gene: 6. CDR1 LGHNA and CDR2 YSLEER come from the germline V gene. The CDR3 protein is CASSLHSSGSYEQYF. For the CDR3, the DNA is TGCGCCAGCAGCCTTCATTCTAGCGGGTCCTACGAGCAGTACTTC.